Below are 22 T cell receptor beta chains sequenced from a single sample in a study of CD8+ T cells in alopecia areata. cDNA reverse transcribed from extracted RNA served as the sequencing template. Sequencing used immunoSEQ multiplex PCR; TCRdb keeps in-frame clones, though not all of them. This sample yields more than 200,000 clones, of which roughly two thirds are seen a single time; around 1.2% belongs to the top ten. Sequencing used CD4+ T cells sorted from blood, obtained at week 0. The source is a human donor with alopecia areata.

The J gene is TRBJ2-5, the V gene TRBV19, with 11 bases that match TRBD2. Germline CDR1 is LNHDA and CDR2 is SQIVND (reference sequence). The junction had 0 bases not matched to a gene; V was cut back by 3 bases and J by 3 bases. The CDR3 has 14 amino acids. CDR3 residues: CASSMGLAEETQYF. CDR3 sequence (DNA): TGTGCCAGTAGTATGGGACTAGCGGAAGAGACCCAGTACTTC. Using reference TRBV19 and TRBJ2-5 for the parts outside the CDR3, the full variable domain is DGGITQSPKYLFRKEGQNVTLSCEQNLNHDAMYWYRQDPGQGLRLIYYSQIVNDFQKGDIAEGYSVSREKKESFPLTVTSAQKNPTAFYLCASSMGLAEETQYFGPGTRLLVL.

Written as DNA, the CDR3 is TGTGCCAGCAGTTTAGGGACCTCCTTCTACGAGCAGTACTTC. Its protein product is CASSLGTSFYEQYF. The chain recombines TRBV27 with TRBJ2-7; D tentatively fits TRBD1 or TRBD2 (5 bases each). Germline CDR1 is MNHEY and CDR2 is SMNVEV (reference sequence). The CDR3 is made up of 14 amino acids. V lost 2 bases and J 3 bases, leaving 11 bases between the germline ends.

The V call is TRBV30, the J call TRBJ2-1, with TRBD1 identical over 7 bases. The V gene's germline CDR1 is GTSNPN and CDR2 SVGIG (reference sequence). The V gene end was trimmed by 0 bases and the J gene end by 13 bases; junction bases not matched to a gene: 6. This CDR3 is 12 amino acids long. Here the CDR3 reads CAWSVLRQGQFF. CDR3 DNA: TGTGCCTGGAGTGTACTCAGACAGGGTCAGTTCTTC.

J is TRBJ1-5 and V is TRBV9; 10 bases match TRBD1. The germline V gene encodes CDR1 SGDLS and CDR2 YYNGEE. There are 15 residues in the CDR3. Trimming cost V 4 bases and J 6 bases; bases outside gene matches: 7. The CDR3 protein is CASSPDRQGAQPQHF. CDR3 sequence (DNA): TGTGCCAGCAGCCCGGATCGACAGGGGGCTCAGCCCCAGCATTTT.

The genes are TRBV15 and TRBJ1-2; D not resolved. Trimming stripped 0 bases from V and 4 bases from J, with 12 bases between. CDR3 length: 15 amino acids. CDR1 and CDR2 (germline): LNHNV, YYDKDF (reference sequence). CDR3 in amino acids: CATSRDPGRVYGYTF. In DNA, the CDR3 is TGTGCCACCAGCAGAGACCCAGGAAGGGTCTATGGCTACACCTTC.

This chain links TRBV30 with TRBJ2-4; D not certain. The CDR3 is made up of 11 amino acids. Per germline, CDR1 GTSNPN and CDR2 SVGIG (reference sequence). Trimming removed 0 bases from V and 12 bases from J, with 9 bases in between. CDR3 amino acids: CAWSVEVAQYF. The DNA of the CDR3 is TGTGCCTGGAGTGTAGAGGTTGCTCAGTACTTC. Full variable domain (outside the CDR3, taken from reference TRBV30 and TRBJ2-4): SQTIHQWPATLVQPVGSPLSLECTVEGTSNPNLYWYRQAAGRGLQLLFYSVGIGQISSEVPQNLSASRPQDRQFILSSKKLLLSDSGFYLCAWSVEVAQYFGAGTRLSVL.

This clone was counted only a few times. V and J are TRBV29-1 and TRBJ2-7; D is possibly TRBD1 (5 bases). With 6 bases removed from V and 0 bases from J, the gap between germline ends came to 9 bases. Germline values: CDR1 SQVTM, CDR2 ANQGSEA. The CDR3 contains 12 residues. The CDR3: CSVRQSSYEQYF. CDR3 DNA sequence: TGCAGCGTCAGACAGAGCTCCTACGAGCAGTACTTC.

This clone was seen a handful of times. The rearrangement links TRBV4-3 to TRBJ2-3; 8 bases line up with TRBD2. V lost 0 bases to trimming and J lost 0 bases; unmatched junction nucleotides: 8. Germline assignment: CDR1 LGHNA and CDR2 YSLEER. The CDR3 spans 18 residues. The CDR3, as DNA: TGCGCCAGCAGCCAAGACCCGGCGAGCGGGGGAAGCACAGATACGCAGTATTTT. Its protein is CASSQDPASGGSTDTQYF.

This clone was seen only a few times. This chain joins TRBV5-6 and TRBJ2-5, with a weak D call TRBD2 (6 bases). Germline CDR1 and CDR2: SGHDT and YYEEEE. Deletions cut 3 bases from V and 5 bases from J, with 17 bases between. There are 15 residues in the CDR3. The CDR3 DNA reads TGTGCCAGCAGCTCACTTACGGGGGTACGGGAGACCCAGTACTTC. It yields the protein CASSSLTGVRETQYF. The full variable domain, with the rest looked up from reference TRBV5-6 and TRBJ2-5, is DAGVTQSPTHLIKTRGQQVTLRCSPKSGHDTVSWYQQALGQGPQFIFQYYEEEERQRGNFPDRFSGHQFPNYSSELNVNALLLGDSALYLCASSSLTGVRETQYFGPGTRLLVL.

The chain combines TRBV5-6 with TRBJ2-1, with D possibly being TRBD1 (5 bases). Germline CDR1 and CDR2: SGHDT and YYEEEE. The CDR3 is made up of 18 amino acids. V gave up 0 bases and J gave up 6 bases, with 22 bases separating them. In nucleotides, the CDR3 is TGTGCCAGCAGCTTGGTCTGGGGTCAGGGTCTGGCTATCAATGAGCAGTTCTTC. Translation: CASSLVWGQGLAINEQFF.

The chain employs TRBV30 and TRBJ2-7; D remains unclear. Deletions cut 5 bases from V and 3 bases from J, with 17 bases between. The CDR3 is made up of 14 amino acids. Germline CDR1 reads GTSNPN; CDR2 reads SVGIG (reference sequence). CDR3 region: CAWGHIGRYYEQYF. CDR3 bases: TGTGCCTGGGGGCACATCGGACGCTACTACGAGCAGTACTTC.

The rearrangement uses TRBV6-1 and TRBJ2-1; D is unclear. Germline-derived CDR1 and CDR2 are MNHNS and SASEGT. The V end was cut by 6 bases, the J end by 3 bases, with 9 bases between. The CDR3 is 13 residues long. This CDR3 is CASSHVIYNEQFF. CDR3 nucleotide sequence: TGTGCCAGCAGCCACGTTATCTACAATGAGCAGTTCTTC.

This clone was seen only a few times. The rearrangement links TRBV30 to TRBJ2-7; 8 bases map to TRBD1. The trim removed 2 bases at V and 6 bases at J, leaving 18 bases unmatched. The CDR3 contains 17 residues. Germline V gene lookup returns CDR1 GTSNPN and CDR2 SVGIG (reference sequence). In nucleotides, the CDR3 is TGTGCCTGGAGTCCTATTGACAGGGGAGGCCTTCATTCCGAGCAGTACTTC. Its protein is CAWSPIDRGGLHSEQYF.

CDR3 amino acids: CASRQGATGELFF. Here the CDR3 DNA reads TGCGCCAGCCGACAGGGGGCCACCGGGGAGCTGTTTTTT. The V and J genes are TRBV5-1 and TRBJ2-2, with TRBD1 identical over 10 bases. Germline-derived CDR1 and CDR2 are SGHRS and YFSETQ. The CDR3 runs to 13 residues. With 7 bases clipped from V and 4 bases from J, the junction kept 1 base outside the gene matches.

This chain uses TRBV29-1 with TRBJ1-2; 8 nucleotides line up with TRBD1. In germline, CDR1 is SQVTM, CDR2 ANQGSEA. This CDR3 has 12 residues. After removal of 7 bases from V and 5 bases from J, the junction contained 6 bases not matched to a gene. The CDR3 DNA sequence: TGCAGCGCGGGGGACAGGATTTATGGCTACACCTTC. Translated, it gives CSAGDRIYGYTF.

This chain joins TRBV5-1 and TRBJ1-3; no clear D. V was trimmed by 2 bases and J by 0 bases, leaving 9 bases between them. Per the germline V gene, CDR1 is SGHRS and CDR2 is YFSETQ. The CDR3 length is 15 residues. The CDR3 reads CASSLGTDSGNTIYF. The CDR3, as DNA: TGCGCCAGCAGCTTAGGAACCGACTCTGGAAACACCATATATTTT.

The chain carries TRBV23-1 and TRBJ2-3; TRBD2 aligns across 7 bases. TRBV23-1 is an ORF for which the function is uncertain. J gave up 1 base and V 6 bases, and 7 bases lay outside the gene matches. This CDR3 region has 15 residues. The CDR3 region is CASSRRDYRTDTQYF. CDR3 coding DNA: TGCGCCAGCAGCCGCCGGGACTACCGCACAGATACGCAGTATTTT.

The rearrangement joins TRBV30 to TRBJ1-1, with a weak D call TRBD1 (6 bases). Trimming removed 3 bases at V and 1 base at J, with 12 bases between. Germline-derived CDR1 and CDR2 are GTSNPN and SVGIG (reference sequence). The CDR3 totals 14 residues. For the CDR3, the DNA is TGTGCCTGGAGGCCACAGGGCGAGAACACTGAAGCTTTCTTT. It encodes CAWRPQGENTEAFF.

V usage is TRBV30 and J usage is TRBJ1-4; a possible D gene is TRBD1 (6 bases). Germline V lookup: CDR1 GTSNPN, CDR2 SVGIG (reference sequence). Trimming shortened V by 0 bases and J by 6 bases, and 11 bases separated the two germline ends. This CDR3 has 14 amino acids. CDR3 in amino acids: CAWSVSGGHEKLFF. Here the CDR3 DNA reads TGTGCCTGGAGTGTTAGCGGGGGCCATGAAAAACTGTTTTTT.

This chain uses TRBV11-2 with TRBJ2-7, with 13 bases fitting TRBD2. This CDR3 has 16 amino acids. From germline, CDR1 is SGHAT and CDR2 FQNNGV. The junction had 3 bases not matched to a gene; V was cut back by 1 base and J by 3 bases. The CDR3 is CASSLARLAGGYEQYF. The CDR3 region has the DNA TGTGCCAGCAGCTTAGCTCGACTAGCGGGGGGCTACGAGCAGTACTTC. The complete variable domain, with remaining parts taken from reference TRBV11-2 and TRBJ2-7, reads EAGVAQSPRYKIIEKRQSVAFWCNPISGHATLYWYQQILGQGPKLLIQFQNNGVVDDSQLPKDRFSAERLKGVDSTLKIQPAKLEDSAVYLCASSLARLAGGYEQYFGPGTRLTVT.

The J gene is TRBJ2-7, the V gene TRBV2; TRBD1 matches 9 bases. V gave up 6 bases and J gave up 3 bases; unmatched junction bases: 12. Germline values: CDR1 SNHLY, CDR2 FYNNEI. The CDR3 totals 16 residues. In nucleotides, the CDR3 is TGTGCCAGCAGCGCACCGGGACAGGGAGATGGCTACGAGCAGTACTTC. This sequence encodes CASSAPGQGDGYEQYF.

A few counts support this clone. This rearrangement joins TRBV5-4 to TRBJ1-1, with D unresolved. This CDR3 has 15 amino acids. The germline V gene encodes CDR1 SGHNT and CDR2 YYREEE (reference sequence). The ends were cut back, 1 base at V and 1 base at J, with 11 bases in the middle. In DNA, the CDR3 is TGTGCCAGCAGCTTGACTCTACAGCGGAACACTGAAGCTTTCTTT. It encodes CASSLTLQRNTEAFF.